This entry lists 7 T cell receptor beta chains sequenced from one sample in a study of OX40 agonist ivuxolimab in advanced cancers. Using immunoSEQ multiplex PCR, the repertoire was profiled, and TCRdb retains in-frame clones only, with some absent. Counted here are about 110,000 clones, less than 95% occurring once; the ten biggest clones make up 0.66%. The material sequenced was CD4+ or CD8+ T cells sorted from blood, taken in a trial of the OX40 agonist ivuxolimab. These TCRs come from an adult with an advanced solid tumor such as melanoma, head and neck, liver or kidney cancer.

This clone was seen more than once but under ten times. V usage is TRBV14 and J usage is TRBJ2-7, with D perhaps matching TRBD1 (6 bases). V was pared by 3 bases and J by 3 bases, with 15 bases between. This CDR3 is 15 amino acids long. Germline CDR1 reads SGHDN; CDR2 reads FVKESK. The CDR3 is CASSQGHQGNYEQYF. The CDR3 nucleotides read TGTGCCAGCAGCCAGGGACACCAGGGGAACTACGAGCAGTACTTC.

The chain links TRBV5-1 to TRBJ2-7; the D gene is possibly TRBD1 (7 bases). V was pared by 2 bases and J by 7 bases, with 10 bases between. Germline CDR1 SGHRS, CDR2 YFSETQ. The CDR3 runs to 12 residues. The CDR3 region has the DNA TGCGCCAGCAGCTTACCAGGGGGGGAGCAGTACTTC. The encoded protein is CASSLPGGEQYF. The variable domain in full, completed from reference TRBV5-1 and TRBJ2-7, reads KAGVTQTPRYLIKTRGQQVTLSCSPISGHRSVSWYQQTPGQGLQFLFEYFSETQRNKGNFPGRFSGRQFSNSRSEMNVSTLELGDSALYLCASSLPGGEQYFGPGTRLTVT.

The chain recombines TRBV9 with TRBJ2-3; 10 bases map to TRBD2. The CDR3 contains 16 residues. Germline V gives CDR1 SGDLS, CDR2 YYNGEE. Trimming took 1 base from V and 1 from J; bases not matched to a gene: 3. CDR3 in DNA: TGTGCCAGCAGCGTACAGAGCGGGAGGGGCACAGATACGCAGTATTTT. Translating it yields CASSVQSGRGTDTQYF.

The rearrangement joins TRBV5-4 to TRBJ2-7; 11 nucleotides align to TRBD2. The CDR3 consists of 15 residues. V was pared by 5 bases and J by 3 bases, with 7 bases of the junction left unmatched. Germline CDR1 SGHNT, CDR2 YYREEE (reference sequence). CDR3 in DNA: TGTGCCAGCAGTTCGACTAGCGGGGAGATCTACGAGCAGTACTTC. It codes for CASSSTSGEIYEQYF.

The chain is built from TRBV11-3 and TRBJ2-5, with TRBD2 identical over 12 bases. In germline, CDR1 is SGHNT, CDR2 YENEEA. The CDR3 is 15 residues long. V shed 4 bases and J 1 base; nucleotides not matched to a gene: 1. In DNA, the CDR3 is TGTGCCAGCAGCTCTAGCGGGGGGGCCCAAGAGACCCAGTACTTC. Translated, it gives CASSSSGGAQETQYF.

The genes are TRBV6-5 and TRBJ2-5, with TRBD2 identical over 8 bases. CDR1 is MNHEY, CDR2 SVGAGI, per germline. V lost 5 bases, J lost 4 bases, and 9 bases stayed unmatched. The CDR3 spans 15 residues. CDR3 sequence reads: CASSPLGGAGETQYF. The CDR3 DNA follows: TGTGCCAGCAGTCCGCTCGGGGGGGCCGGAGAGACCCAGTACTTC.

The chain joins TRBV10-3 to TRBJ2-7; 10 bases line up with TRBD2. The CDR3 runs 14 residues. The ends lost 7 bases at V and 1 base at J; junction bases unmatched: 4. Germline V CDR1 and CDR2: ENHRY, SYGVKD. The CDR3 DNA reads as TGTGCCATCACTGCGACTAGCGGGTCCTACGAGCAGTACTTC. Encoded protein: CAITATSGSYEQYF.